The clone carrying this TCR beta chain was counted between two and nine times. V lost 3 bases and J 4 bases, leaving 12 bases between the germline ends. This CDR3 comprises 14 residues. TCRdb passed the reads through MiXCR, listing each CDR3 protein once. Of about 400,000 distinct CDR3 sequences listed, 15% to 20% are singletons. These data originate in a study of T cell repertoires in cytomegalovirus infection. The rearrangement links TRBV12-3 or TRBV12-4 to TRBJ1-2; D is undetermined. Sequencing used PBMCs. This receptor was taken from a human donor in good health (CMV status not recorded). Some clones in this sample may be carry-over from other donors' samples. The DNA for the CDR3 is TGTGCCAGCAGTTTGGAAGACGGAATCTATGGCTACACCTTC. Amino acids: CASSLEDGIYGYTF.